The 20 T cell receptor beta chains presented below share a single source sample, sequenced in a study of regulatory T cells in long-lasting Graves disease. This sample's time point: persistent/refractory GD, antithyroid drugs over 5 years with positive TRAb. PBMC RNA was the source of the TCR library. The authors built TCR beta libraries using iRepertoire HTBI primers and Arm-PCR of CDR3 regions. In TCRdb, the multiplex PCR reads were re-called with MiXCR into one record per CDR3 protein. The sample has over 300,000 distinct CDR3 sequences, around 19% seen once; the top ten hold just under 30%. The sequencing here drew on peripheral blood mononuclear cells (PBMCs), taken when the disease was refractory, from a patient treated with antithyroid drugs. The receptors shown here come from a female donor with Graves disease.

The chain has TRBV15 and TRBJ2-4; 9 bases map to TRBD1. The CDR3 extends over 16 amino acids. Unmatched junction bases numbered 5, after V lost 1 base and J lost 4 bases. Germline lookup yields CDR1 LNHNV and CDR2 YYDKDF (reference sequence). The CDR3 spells CATSRADRGLKNIQYF. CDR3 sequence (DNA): TGTGCCACCAGCAGAGCCGACAGGGGGTTGAAAAACATTCAGTACTTC.

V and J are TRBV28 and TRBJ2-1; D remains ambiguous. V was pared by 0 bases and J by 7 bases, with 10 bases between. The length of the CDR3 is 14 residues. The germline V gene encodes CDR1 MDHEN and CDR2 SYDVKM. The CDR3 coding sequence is TGTGCCAGCAGTTTATGGCCGAGTAATAATGAGCAGTTCTTC. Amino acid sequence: CASSLWPSNNEQFF.

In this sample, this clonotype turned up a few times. The CDR3 sequence is CASLRGPAYEQYF. The CDR3 DNA reads as TGTGCCAGCCTACGGGGACCCGCCTACGAGCAGTACTTC. The chain couples TRBV2 to TRBJ2-7; perhaps D is TRBD1 or TRBD2 (5 bases each). CDR3 length: 13 amino acids. Trimming stripped 8 bases from V and 2 bases from J, with 13 bases between. CDR1 is SNHLY, CDR2 FYNNEI, per germline.

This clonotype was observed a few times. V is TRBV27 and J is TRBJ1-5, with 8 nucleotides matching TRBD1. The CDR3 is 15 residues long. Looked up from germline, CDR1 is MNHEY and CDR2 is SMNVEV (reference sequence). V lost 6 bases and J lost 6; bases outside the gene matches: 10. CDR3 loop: CASRGLDRVAQPQHF. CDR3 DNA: TGTGCCAGCAGGGGTTTGGACAGGGTGGCTCAGCCCCAGCATTTT.

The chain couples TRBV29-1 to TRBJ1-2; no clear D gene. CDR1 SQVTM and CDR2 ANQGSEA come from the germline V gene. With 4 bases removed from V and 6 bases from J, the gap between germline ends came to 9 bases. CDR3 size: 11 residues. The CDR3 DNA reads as TGCAGCGTTGGCAGGTCGGATGGCTACACCTTC. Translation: CSVGRSDGYTF.

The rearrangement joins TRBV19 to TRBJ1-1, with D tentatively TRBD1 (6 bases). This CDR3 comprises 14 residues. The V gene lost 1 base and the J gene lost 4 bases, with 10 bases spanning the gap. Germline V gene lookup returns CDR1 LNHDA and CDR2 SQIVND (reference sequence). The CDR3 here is CASSIARGSTEAFF. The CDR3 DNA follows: TGTGCCAGTAGTATAGCGAGGGGGAGCACTGAAGCTTTCTTT.

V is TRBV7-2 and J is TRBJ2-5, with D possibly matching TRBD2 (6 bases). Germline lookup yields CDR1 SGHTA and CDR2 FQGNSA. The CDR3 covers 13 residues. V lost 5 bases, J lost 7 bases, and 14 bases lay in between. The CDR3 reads CASSRDFEGTQYF. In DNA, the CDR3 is TGTGCCAGCAGCCGGGACTTTGAGGGGACCCAGTACTTC.

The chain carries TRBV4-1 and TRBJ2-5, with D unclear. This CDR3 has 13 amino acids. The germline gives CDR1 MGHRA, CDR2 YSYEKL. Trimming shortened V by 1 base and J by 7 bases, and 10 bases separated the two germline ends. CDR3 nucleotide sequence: TGCGCCAGCAGCCAAGTGGCTTTCTCGACCCAGTACTTC. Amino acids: CASSQVAFSTQYF.

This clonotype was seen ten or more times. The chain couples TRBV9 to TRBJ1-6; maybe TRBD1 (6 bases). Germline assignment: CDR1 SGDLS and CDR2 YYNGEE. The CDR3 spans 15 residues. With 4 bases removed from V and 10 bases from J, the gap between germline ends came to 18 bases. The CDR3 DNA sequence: TGTGCCAGCAGCCCCAGTGGGGCAGGGGCATCACCCCTCCACTTT. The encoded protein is CASSPSGAGASPLHF.

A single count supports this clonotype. The CDR3 region is CSAEAITSRGKYEQYF. DNA for the CDR3: TGCAGTGCTGAGGCCATAACGAGTCGGGGGAAGTACGAGCAGTACTTC. V and J are TRBV20-1 and TRBJ2-7; D is possibly TRBD2 (6 bases). In germline, CDR1 is DFQATT, CDR2 SNEGSKA (reference sequence). Trimming left V 5 bases short and J 4 bases short, with 24 bases between. CDR3 length equals 16 residues.

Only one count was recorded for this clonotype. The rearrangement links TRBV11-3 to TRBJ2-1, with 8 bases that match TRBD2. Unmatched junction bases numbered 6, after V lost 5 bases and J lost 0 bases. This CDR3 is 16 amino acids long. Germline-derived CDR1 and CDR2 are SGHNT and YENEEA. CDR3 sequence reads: CASSKAGALSYNEQFF. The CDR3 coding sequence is TGTGCCAGCAGCAAAGCGGGGGCCCTCTCCTACAATGAGCAGTTCTTC.

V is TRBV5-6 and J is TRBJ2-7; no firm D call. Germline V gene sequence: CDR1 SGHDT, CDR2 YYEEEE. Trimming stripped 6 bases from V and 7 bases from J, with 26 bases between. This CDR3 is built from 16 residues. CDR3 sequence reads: CASTTTQRVDIREQYF. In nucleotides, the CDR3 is TGTGCCAGCACCACCACCCAAAGGGTTGACATCCGGGAGCAGTACTTC. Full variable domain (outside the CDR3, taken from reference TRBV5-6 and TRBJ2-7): DAGVTQSPTHLIKTRGQQVTLRCSPKSGHDTVSWYQQALGQGPQFIFQYYEEEERQRGNFPDRFSGHQFPNYSSELNVNALLLGDSALYLCASTTTQRVDIREQYFGPGTRLTVT.

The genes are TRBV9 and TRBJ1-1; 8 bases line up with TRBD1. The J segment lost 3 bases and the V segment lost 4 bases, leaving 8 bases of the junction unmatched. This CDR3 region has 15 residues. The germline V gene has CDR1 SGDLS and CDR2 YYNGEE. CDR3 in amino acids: CASSMTGDGYTEAFF. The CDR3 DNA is TGTGCCAGCAGCATGACAGGGGATGGTTACACTGAAGCTTTCTTT.

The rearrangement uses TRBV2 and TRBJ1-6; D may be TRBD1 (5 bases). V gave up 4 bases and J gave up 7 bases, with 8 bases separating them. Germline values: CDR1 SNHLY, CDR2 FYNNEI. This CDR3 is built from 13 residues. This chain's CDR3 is CASSVEGNSPLHF. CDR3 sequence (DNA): TGTGCCAGCAGTGTTGAGGGGAATTCACCCCTCCACTTT.

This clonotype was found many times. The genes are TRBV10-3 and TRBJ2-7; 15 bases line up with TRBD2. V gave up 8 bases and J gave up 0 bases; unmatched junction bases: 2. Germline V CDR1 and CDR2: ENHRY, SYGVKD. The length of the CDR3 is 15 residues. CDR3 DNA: TGTGCCATCGGACTAGCGGGGGGGAGCTCCTACGAGCAGTACTTC. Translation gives CAIGLAGGSSYEQYF.

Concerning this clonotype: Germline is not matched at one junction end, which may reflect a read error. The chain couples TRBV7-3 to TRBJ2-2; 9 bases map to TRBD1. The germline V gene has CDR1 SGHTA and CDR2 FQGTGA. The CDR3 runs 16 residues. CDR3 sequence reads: CASSLQGQGITGELFF. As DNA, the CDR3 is TGTGCCAGCAGCTTACAGGGACAGGGCATTACCGGAGAGCTGTTTTTT.

The CDR3 reads CAKDNRNTGELFF. In DNA form, the CDR3 reads TGTGCCAAAGACAACAGGAACACCGGGGAGCTGTTTTTT. The V gene is TRBV7-9, the J gene TRBJ2-2; D gene unclear. V was trimmed by 10 bases and J by 1 base, leaving 10 bases between them. The CDR3 loop spans 13 amino acids. Germline V gene data show CDR1 as SEHNR and CDR2 as FQNEAQ (reference sequence).

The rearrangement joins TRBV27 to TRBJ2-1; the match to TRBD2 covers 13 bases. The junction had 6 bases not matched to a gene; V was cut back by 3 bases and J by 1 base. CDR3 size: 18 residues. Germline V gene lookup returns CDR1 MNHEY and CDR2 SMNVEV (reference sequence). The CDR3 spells CASSFKGLAGRSYNEQFF. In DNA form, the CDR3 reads TGTGCCAGCAGTTTTAAGGGACTAGCGGGACGTTCCTACAATGAGCAGTTCTTC.

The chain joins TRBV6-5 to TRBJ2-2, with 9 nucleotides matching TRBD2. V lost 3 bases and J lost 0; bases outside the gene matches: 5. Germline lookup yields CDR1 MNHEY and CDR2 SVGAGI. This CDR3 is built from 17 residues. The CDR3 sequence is CASSYLAGAANTGELFF. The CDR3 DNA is TGTGCCAGCAGTTATTTAGCGGGGGCCGCGAACACCGGGGAGCTGTTTTTT.

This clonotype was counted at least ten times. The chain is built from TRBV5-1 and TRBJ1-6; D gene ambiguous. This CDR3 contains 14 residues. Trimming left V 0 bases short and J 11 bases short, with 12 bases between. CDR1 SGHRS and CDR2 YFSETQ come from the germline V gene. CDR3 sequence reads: CASSLGTLVAPLHF. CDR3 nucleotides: TGCGCCAGCAGCTTGGGAACATTGGTGGCACCCCTCCACTTT.